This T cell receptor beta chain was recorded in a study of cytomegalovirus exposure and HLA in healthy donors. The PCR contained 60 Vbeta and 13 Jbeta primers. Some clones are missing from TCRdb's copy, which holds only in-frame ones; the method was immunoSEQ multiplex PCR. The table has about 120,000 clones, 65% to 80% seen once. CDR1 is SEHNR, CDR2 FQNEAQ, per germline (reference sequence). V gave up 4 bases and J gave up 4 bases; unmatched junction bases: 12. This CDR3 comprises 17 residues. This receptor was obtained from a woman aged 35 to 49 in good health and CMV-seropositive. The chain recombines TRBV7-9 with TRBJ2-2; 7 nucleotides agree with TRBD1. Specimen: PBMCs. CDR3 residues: CASSSRTDRIVTGELFF. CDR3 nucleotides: TGTGCCAGCAGCTCACGGACGGACAGGATAGTCACCGGGGAGCTGTTTTTT.